This T cell receptor beta chain was found in a study of human T cells and chemical hapten exposure. Study-wide background: Largely, small differences in pooled library volume made per-sample TCR yields vary.

A word on this clonotype: Its antigen is unknown.

MiXCR was run by TCRdb on the RACE reads, yielding one entry per CDR3 protein. The repertoire holds around 74,000 distinct CDR3 sequences, approximately 32% seen once, with more than 7% in the top ten. Time point given: patch test 1, 2 weeks after DPC sensitization. Treatment of the sample: therapeutic diphenylcyclopropenone sensitization with weekly scalp DPC. Someone pulled total RNA out of unfractionated whole blood. General observations from the study: Patch test score was positively correlated with the counts of PT1 expanded TCRs. Donors had alopecia, so their immune response may differ from healthy people's.

Germline loops: CDR1 MNHEY, CDR2 SVGEGT. The ends were cut back, 4 bases at V and 8 bases at J, with 14 bases in the middle. The CDR3 is 13 residues long. This TCR came from a man aged 35 to 55 with alopecia areata. Some clones in this sample may be carry-over from other donors' samples. This specimen consisted of whole blood, obtained in connection with sensitization to the hapten diphenylcyclopropenone (DPC). The chain carries TRBV6-2 or TRBV6-3 and TRBJ1-1; possible D gene TRBD1, 5 bases. CDR3: CASSSTVLQEAFF. The CDR3 DNA is TGTGCCAGCAGTTCGACAGTCCTGCAGGAAGCTTTCTTT.